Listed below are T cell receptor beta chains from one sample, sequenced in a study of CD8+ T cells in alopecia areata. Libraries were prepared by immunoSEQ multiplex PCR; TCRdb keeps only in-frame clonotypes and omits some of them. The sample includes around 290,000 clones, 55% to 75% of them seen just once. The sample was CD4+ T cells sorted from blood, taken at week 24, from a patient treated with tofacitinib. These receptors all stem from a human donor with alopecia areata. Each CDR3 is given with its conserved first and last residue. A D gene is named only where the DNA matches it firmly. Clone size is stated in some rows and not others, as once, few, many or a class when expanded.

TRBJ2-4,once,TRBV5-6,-,CASSATGAKNIQYF,TGTGCCAGCAGCGCCACGGGAGCCAAAAACATTCAGTACTTC
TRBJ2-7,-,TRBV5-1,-,CASRYSFNDGHEQYF,TGCGCCAGCAGGTACTCGTTCAATGACGGCCACGAGCAGTACTTC
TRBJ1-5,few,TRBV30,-,CAWSRGDSNQPQHF,TGTGCCTGGAGTAGAGGTGACAGCAATCAGCCCCAGCATTTT
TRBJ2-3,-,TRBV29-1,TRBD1,CSIHTGDGTDTQYF,TGCAGCATCCATACAGGGGACGGCACAGATACGCAGTATTTT
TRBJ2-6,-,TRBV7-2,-,CASSLVSGANVLTF,TGTGCCAGCAGCTTAGTATCCGGGGCCAACGTCCTGACTTTC
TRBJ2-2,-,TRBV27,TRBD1,CASSRLWDRFNTGELFF,TGTGCCAGCAGTCGCCTTTGGGACAGGTTCAACACCGGGGAGCTGTTTTTT
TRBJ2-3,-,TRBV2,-,CASNPHSTTDTQYF,TGTGCCAGCAACCCCCACTCAACCACAGATACGCAGTATTTT
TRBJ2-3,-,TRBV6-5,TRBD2,CASRETSGSTDTQYF,TGTGCCAGCAGGGAAACTAGCGGTAGCACAGATACGCAGTATTTT
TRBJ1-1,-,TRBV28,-,CASTGDWNTEAFF,TGTGCCAGCACTGGGGACTGGAACACTGAAGCTTTCTTT
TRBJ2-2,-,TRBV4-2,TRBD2,CASSQDAGANTGELFF,TGTGCCAGCAGCCAAGATGCGGGGGCGAACACCGGGGAGCTGTTTTTT
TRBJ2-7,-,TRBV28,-,CASRVSSDEQYF,TGTGCCTCCAGGGTATCTTCGGACGAGCAGTACTTC
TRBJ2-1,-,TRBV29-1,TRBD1,CSVDEGARSYNEQFF,TGCAGCGTTGATGAGGGGGCGAGATCCTACAATGAGCAGTTCTTC
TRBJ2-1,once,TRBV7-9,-,CASSIQARAGAEQFF,TGTGCCAGCAGCATTCAGGCCCGGGCGGGGGCTGAGCAGTTCTTC
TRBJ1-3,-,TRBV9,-,CASSARPGPSSGNTIYF,TGTGCCAGCAGCGCCCGCCCGGGACCGAGCTCTGGAAACACCATATATTTT
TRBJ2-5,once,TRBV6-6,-,CASSLSGDLETQYF,TGTGCCAGCAGTTTGTCAGGGGACTTAGAGACCCAGTACTTC
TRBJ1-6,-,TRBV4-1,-,CASSQRTAFNSYNSPLHF,TGCGCCAGCAGCCAAAGAACAGCGTTTAACTCCTATAATTCACCCCTCCACTTT
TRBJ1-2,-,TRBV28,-,CASRPDRARTNYGYTF,TGTGCCAGCAGGCCCGACCGGGCGCGAACTAACTATGGCTACACCTTC
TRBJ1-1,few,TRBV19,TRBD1,CASKGQGSTEAFF,TGTGCCAGTAAGGGACAGGGGAGCACTGAAGCTTTCTTT
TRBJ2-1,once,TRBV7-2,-,CASSPVRQGHNEQFF,TGTGCCAGCAGCCCCGTCAGGCAGGGACACAATGAGCAGTTCTTC
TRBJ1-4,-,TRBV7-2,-,CASRNYATNEKLFF,TGTGCCAGCAGGAACTATGCAACTAATGAAAAACTGTTTTTT
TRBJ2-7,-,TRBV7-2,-,CASSLGGTVSYEQYF,TGTGCCAGCAGCTTGGGAGGGACAGTTTCCTACGAGCAGTACTTC
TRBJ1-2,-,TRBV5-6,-,CASSLGRATIYGYTF,TGTGCCAGCAGCTTGGGCCGGGCCACCATCTATGGCTACACCTTC
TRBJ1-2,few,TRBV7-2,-,CASSEDAGSSNYGYTF,TGTGCCAGCAGCGAGGACGCGGGCAGTTCTAACTATGGCTACACCTTC
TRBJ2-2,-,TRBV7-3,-,CASRNTGELFF,TGTGCCAGCCGGAACACCGGGGAGCTGTTTTTT
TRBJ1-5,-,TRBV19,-,CAIDLGGDQPQHF,TGTGCCATCGATTTAGGGGGGGATCAGCCCCAGCATTTT
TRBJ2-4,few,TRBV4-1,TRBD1,CASSPGQGTNIQYF,TGCGCCAGCAGCCCCGGACAGGGGACGAACATTCAGTACTTC
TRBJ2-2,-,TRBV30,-,CAWSVRSRETGELFF,TGTGCCTGGAGTGTACGTTCCAGGGAAACCGGGGAGCTGTTTTTT
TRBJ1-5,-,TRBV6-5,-,CASSYRGGPGQPQHF,TGTGCCAGCAGTTACAGAGGGGGGCCCGGTCAGCCCCAGCATTTT
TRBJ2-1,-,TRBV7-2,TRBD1,CASSSGYRDSIISYNEQFF,TGTGCCAGCAGCTCCGGTTATAGGGACAGCATCATATCCTACAATGAGCAGTTCTTC
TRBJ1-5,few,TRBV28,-,CASILKGAQHF,TGTGCCAGCATTCTTAAAGGAGCCCAGCATTTT
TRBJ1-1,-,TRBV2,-,CASSFQGTEAFF,TGTGCCAGCAGTTTCCAGGGGACTGAAGCTTTCTTT
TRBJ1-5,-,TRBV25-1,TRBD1,CASSLTGNQPQHF,TGTGCCAGCAGCCTGACAGGGAATCAGCCCCAGCATTTT
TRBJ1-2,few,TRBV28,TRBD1,CASQGQPSGYTF,TGTGCCAGCCAGGGACAGCCATCGGGCTACACCTTC
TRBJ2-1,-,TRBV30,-,CAWTRRASSYNEQFF,TGTGCCTGGACAAGGAGGGCTAGCTCCTACAATGAGCAGTTCTTC
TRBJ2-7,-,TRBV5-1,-,CASSLGVQGNFYEQYF,TGCGCCAGCAGCTTGGGAGTCCAGGGGAACTTTTACGAGCAGTACTTC
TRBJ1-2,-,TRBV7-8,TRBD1,CASSPRTGLGYTF,TGTGCCAGCAGCCCACGGACAGGTCTTGGCTACACCTTC
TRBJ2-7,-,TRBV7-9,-,CASSLGSGVDYEQYF,TGTGCCAGCAGCTTAGGTTCAGGGGTCGACTACGAGCAGTACTTC
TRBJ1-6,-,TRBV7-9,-,CASSLVQGLDSPLHF,TGTGCCAGCAGCTTAGTTCAGGGGCTAGATTCACCCCTCCACTTT
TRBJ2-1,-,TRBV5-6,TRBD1,CASSIPGQGFHEQFF,TGTGCCAGCAGCATTCCGGGACAGGGGTTTCATGAGCAGTTCTTC
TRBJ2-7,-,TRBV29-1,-,CSVEGPAEQYF,TGCAGCGTTGAAGGGCCGGCCGAGCAGTACTTC
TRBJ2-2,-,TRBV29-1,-,CSGGRVTGELFF,TGCAGCGGGGGCCGTGTCACCGGGGAGCTGTTTTTT
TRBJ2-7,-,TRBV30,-,CAWSPSSFQDEQYF,TGTGCCTGGAGTCCATCCAGTTTCCAGGACGAGCAGTACTTC
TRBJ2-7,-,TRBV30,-,CAWEPDSYEQYF,TGTGCCTGGGAACCCGACAGCTACGAGCAGTACTTC
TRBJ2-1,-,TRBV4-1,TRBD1,CASSQTGTGIYNEQFF,TGCGCCAGCAGCCAAACCGGGACAGGGATCTACAATGAGCAGTTCTTC
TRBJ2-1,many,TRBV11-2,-,CASSLDHSYNEQFF,TGTGCCAGCAGCTTAGATCACTCCTACAATGAGCAGTTCTTC
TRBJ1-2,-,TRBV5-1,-,CASSLEPGDYGYTF,TGCGCCAGCAGCTTGGAACCCGGGGACTATGGCTACACCTTC
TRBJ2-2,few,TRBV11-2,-,CASSLVTQVITGELFF,TGTGCCAGCAGCTTAGTGACCCAGGTTATCACCGGGGAGCTGTTTTTT
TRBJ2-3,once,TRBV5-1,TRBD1,CASSLNPGTGKYF,TGCGCCAGCAGCTTGAATCCCGGGACAGGGAAGTATTTT
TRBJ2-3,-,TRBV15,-,CATSSYTDTQYF,TGTGCCACCAGCTCGTACACAGATACGCAGTATTTT
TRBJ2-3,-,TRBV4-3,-,CASSQDRILGTQYF,TGCGCCAGCAGCCAAGATCGGATTCTCGGTACGCAGTATTTT
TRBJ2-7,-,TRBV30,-,CAWSYPSYEQYF,TGTGCCTGGAGTTACCCCTCCTACGAGCAGTACTTC
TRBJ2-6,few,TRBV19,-,CASRPTRGSGANVLTF,TGTGCCAGTAGGCCAACCAGAGGCTCTGGGGCCAACGTCCTGACTTTC